This note documents a single T cell receptor beta chain sequence. Its specificity is unknown. These data originate in a study of T cell responses to AZD1222 COVID-19 vaccine. The study's findings and limits: Nearly half of unique spike-specific TCRs reportedly avoided B.1.351 and B.1.1.7 mutated regions. Repertoire sampling was restricted to post-peak T cell response timepoints.

The data were produced by immunoSEQ multiplex PCR, yet TCRdb's version contains in-frame clones alone and is incomplete. The profile covers about 130,000 clones, with roughly 87% appearing a single time and about 4.2% taken by the ten largest. The CDR3 contains 12 residues. The germline gives CDR1 SQVTM, CDR2 ANQGSEA. V was clipped by 7 bases and J by 0 bases, with 8 bases between them. The receptor was derived from an adult in good health. The sequencing used peripheral blood, collected on day 0 of MenACWY control vaccination. The chain joins TRBV29-1 to TRBJ2-3; no clear D gene. CDR3 bases: TGCAGCGCATTGACTAGCACAGATACGCAGTATTTT. Translation: CSALTSTDTQYF.